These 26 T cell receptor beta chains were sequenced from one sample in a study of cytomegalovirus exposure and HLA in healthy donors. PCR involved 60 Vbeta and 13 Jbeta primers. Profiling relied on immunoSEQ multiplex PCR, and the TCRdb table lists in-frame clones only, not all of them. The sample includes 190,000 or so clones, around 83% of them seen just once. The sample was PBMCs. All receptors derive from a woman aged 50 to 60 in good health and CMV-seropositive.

The CDR3: CASSHDRGFSQPQHF. The CDR3 region has the DNA TGCGCCAGCAGTCACGACAGGGGTTTCAGTCAGCCCCAGCATTTT. V gene TRBV4-1 combines with J gene TRBJ1-5; 8 nucleotides align to TRBD1. Germline CDR1 is MGHRA and CDR2 is YSYEKL. J gave up 6 bases and V 6 bases, and 10 bases lay outside the gene matches. CDR3 length equals 15 residues.

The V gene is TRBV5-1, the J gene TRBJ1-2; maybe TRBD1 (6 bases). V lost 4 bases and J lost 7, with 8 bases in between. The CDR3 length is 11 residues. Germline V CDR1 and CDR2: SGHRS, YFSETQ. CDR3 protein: CASSAGVGYTF. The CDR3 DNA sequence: TGCGCCAGCAGCGCAGGGGTTGGCTACACCTTC.

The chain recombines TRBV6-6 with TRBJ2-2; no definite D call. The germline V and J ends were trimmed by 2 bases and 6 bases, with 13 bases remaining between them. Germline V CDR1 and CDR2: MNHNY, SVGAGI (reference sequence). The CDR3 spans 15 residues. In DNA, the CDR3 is TGTGCCAGCAGTTACGGAGATAGCCTGGCCGGGGAGCTGTTTTTT. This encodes CASSYGDSLAGELFF.

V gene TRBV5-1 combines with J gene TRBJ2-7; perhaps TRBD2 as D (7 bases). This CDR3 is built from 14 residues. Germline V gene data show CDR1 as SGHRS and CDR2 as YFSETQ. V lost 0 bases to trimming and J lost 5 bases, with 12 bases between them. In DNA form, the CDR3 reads TGCGCCAGCAGCTTGGGCGGGGAGGGGGACGAGCAGTACTTC. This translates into CASSLGGEGDEQYF.

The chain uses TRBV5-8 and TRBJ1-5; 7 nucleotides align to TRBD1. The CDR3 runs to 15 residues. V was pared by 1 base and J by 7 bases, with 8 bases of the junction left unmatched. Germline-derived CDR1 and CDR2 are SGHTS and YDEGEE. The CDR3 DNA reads TGTGCCAGCAGCTTGTTGCGAAGGGGGCAACAGCCCCAGCATTTT. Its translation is CASSLLRRGQQPQHF.

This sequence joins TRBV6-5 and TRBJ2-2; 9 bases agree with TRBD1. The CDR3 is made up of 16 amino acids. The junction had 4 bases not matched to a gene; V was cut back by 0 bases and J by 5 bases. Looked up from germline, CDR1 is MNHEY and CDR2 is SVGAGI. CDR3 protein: CASSYSRTGVTGELFF. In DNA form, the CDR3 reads TGTGCCAGCAGTTACTCGAGGACAGGGGTTACCGGGGAGCTGTTTTTT.

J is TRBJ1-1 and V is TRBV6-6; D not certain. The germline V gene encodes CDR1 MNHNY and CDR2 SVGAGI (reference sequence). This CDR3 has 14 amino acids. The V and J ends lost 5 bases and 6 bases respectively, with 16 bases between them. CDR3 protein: CASSPTFRGAEAFF. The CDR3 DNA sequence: TGTGCCAGCAGTCCAACCTTCCGAGGTGCTGAAGCTTTCTTT.

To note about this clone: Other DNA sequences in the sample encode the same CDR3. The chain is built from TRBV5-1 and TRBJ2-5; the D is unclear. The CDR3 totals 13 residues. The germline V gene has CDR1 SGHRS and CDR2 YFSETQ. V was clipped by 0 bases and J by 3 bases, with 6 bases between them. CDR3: CASSLVPEETQYF. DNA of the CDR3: TGCGCCAGCAGCTTGGTCCCCGAAGAGACCCAGTACTTC.

The CDR3 bases are TGTGCCAGCTCACGTGCGGTAGCGGGGGGCGCCCACGAGCAGTACTTC. Its protein is CASSRAVAGGAHEQYF. The chain combines TRBV18 with TRBJ2-7, with 10 bases lining up with TRBD2. With 4 bases clipped from V and 5 bases from J, the junction kept 11 bases outside the gene matches. This CDR3 has 16 residues. Germline V gene data show CDR1 as KGHSH and CDR2 as LQKENI.

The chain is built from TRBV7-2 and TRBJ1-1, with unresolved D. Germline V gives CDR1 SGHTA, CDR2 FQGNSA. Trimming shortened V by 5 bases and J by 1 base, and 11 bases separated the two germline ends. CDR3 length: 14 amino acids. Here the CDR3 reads CASSTLAGNTEAFF. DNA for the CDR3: TGTGCCAGCAGCACCCTGGCGGGGAACACTGAAGCTTTCTTT.

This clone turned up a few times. CDR3 protein: CASSRTSSHEQYF. CDR3 coding DNA: TGTGCCAGCAGTCGGACTAGTAGCCACGAGCAGTACTTC. The chain uses TRBV6-5 and TRBJ2-7, with 7 positions matching TRBD2. The CDR3 loop spans 13 amino acids. The ends lost 5 bases at V and 5 bases at J; junction bases unmatched: 6. The germline V gene encodes CDR1 MNHEY and CDR2 SVGAGI.

For the CDR3, the DNA is TGTGCCAGCAGCTTGGGGTCCCGAGGCTATGGCTACACCTTC. Residues: CASSLGSRGYGYTF. This chain connects TRBV5-4 to TRBJ1-2; D remains ambiguous. With 0 bases removed from V and 4 bases from J, the gap between germline ends came to 10 bases. Germline loops: CDR1 SGHNT, CDR2 YYREEE (reference sequence). The length of the CDR3 is 14 residues.

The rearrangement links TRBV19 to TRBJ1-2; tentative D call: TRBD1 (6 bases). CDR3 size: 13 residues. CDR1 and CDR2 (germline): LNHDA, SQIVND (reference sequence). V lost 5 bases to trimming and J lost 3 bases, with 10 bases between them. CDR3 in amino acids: CASSHREDYGYTF. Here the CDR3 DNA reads TGTGCCAGTAGTCACAGGGAAGACTATGGCTACACCTTC.

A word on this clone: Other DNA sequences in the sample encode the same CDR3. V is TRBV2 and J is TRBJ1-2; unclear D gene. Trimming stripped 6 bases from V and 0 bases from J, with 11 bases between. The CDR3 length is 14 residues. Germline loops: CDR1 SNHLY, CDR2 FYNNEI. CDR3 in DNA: TGTGCCAGCAGCCCTGGCGGCACTAACTATGGCTACACCTTC. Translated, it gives CASSPGGTNYGYTF.

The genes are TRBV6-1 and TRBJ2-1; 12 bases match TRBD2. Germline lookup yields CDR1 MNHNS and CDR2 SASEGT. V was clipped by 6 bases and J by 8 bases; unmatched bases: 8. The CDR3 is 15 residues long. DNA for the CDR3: TGTGCCAGCAGCCGACTAGCGGGGGAGATGGATGAGCAGTTCTTC. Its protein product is CASSRLAGEMDEQFF.

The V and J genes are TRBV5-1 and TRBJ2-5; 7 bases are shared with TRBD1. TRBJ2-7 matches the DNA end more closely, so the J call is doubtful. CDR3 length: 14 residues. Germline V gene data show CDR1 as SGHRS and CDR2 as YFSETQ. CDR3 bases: TGCGCCAGCAGACCAGGGGGTCTTACCTACGAGCAGTACTTC. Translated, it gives CASRPGGLTYEQYF.

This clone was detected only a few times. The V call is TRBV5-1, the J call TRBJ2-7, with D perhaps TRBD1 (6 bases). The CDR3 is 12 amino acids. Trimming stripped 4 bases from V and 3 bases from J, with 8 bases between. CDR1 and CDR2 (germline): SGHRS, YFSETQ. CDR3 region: CASSIQGYEQYF. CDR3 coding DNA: TGCGCCAGCAGCATACAGGGCTACGAGCAGTACTTC.

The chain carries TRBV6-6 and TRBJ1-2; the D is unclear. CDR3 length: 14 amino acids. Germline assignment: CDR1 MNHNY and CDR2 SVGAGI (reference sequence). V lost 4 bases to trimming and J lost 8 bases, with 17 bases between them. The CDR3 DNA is TGTGCCAGCAGTTGGGAGCTCCCGGGAGGCGGCTACACCTTC. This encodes CASSWELPGGGYTF.

Written as DNA, the CDR3 is TGTGCCAGCAGTTCCCTCGCAGGCATGAACACTGAAGCTTTCTTT. It encodes CASSSLAGMNTEAFF. J is TRBJ1-1 and V is TRBV28, with no clear D. Trimming took off 4 bases at V and 0 bases at J, with 12 bases between the two ends. Germline V lookup: CDR1 MDHEN, CDR2 SYDVKM. The CDR3 is made up of 15 amino acids.

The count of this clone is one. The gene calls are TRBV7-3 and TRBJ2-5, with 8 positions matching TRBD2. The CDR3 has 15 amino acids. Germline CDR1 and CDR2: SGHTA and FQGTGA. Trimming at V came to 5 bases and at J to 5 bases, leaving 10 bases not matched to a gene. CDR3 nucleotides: TGTGCCAGCAGCATTAACGGGGGGGCCCGGGAGACCCAGTACTTC. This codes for CASSINGGARETQYF.

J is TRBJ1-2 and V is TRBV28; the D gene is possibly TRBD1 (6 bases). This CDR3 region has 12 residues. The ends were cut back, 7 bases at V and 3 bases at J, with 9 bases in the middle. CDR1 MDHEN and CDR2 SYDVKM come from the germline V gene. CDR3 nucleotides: TGTGCCAGCACCTCAGGGGACTATGGCTACACCTTC. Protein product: CASTSGDYGYTF.

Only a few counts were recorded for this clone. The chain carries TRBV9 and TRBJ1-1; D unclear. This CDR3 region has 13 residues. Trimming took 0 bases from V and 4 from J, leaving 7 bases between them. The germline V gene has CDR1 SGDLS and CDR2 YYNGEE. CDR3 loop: CASSVASSTEAFF. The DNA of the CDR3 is TGTGCCAGCAGCGTAGCTTCTAGCACTGAAGCTTTCTTT.

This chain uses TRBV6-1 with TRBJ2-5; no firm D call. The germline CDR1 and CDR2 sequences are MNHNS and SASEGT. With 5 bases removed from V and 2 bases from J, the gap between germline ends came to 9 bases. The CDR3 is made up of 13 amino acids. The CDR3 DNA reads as TGTGCCAGCAGTTTACAGAAGCAAGAGACCCAGTACTTC. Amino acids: CASSLQKQETQYF.

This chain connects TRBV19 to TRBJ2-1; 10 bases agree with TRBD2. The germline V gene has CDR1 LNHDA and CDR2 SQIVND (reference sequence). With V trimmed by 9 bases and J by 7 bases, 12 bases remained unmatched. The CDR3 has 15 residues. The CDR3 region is CASAVLAGDLNEQFF. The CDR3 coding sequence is TGTGCCAGCGCTGTCCTAGCGGGGGATTTGAATGAGCAGTTCTTC.

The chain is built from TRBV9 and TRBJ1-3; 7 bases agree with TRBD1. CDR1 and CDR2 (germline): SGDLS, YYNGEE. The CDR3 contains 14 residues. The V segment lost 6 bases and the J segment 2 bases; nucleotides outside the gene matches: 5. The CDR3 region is CASTTGATGNTIYF. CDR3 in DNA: TGTGCCAGCACCACAGGGGCGACTGGAAACACCATATATTTT.

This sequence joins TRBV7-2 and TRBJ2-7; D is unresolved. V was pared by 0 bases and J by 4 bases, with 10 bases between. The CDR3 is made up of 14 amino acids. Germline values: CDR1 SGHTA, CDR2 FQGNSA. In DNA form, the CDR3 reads TGTGCCAGCAGCTTAGCGCATACAGCATACGAGCAGTACTTC. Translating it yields CASSLAHTAYEQYF.